This T cell receptor beta chain was sequenced during a study of shared clonotypes between healthy human individuals (dated by TCRdb to 2018 to 2021). Context from the whole study: The cohort included a few men and a couple of women between 18 and 49 years of age. Different laboratories and diverse techniques were used to prepare libraries and sequence TCR repertoires, to increase sequencing depth and limit assay-specific biases. For each donor, CD4 naive and CD4 memory were each given three plates, CD8 naive was given two plates, and CD8 memory was given one plate. Each donor's leukapheresis produced roughly between roughly 0.85 and 10 billion PBMCs. To estimate repertoire size and how much clonotype sharing occurs between individuals, the study deeply sequenced the blood TCR repertoires of five healthy adults. Paper-wide results and their limitations: When several donors were compared, the shared fraction of clonotypes was about 5% for naive CD4, about 4% for naive CD8, roughly 2.5% for memory CD4, and less than 0.5% for memory CD8. Pairwise subsampling led to the expectation that sequencing depth would affect the degree of clonotype sharing among donors. Sampling was restricted to blood, and TCR repertoires in tissues likely differ from the TCR repertoires found in blood. Naive subsets generally had larger estimated clonotype richness than memory subsets did. The small number of donors limited the genetic and exposure-history diversity represented. Rarefaction of sorted-subset datasets indicated incomplete sequencing despite the large sequencing depth. Clonotypes shared by all four sorted-subset donors showed higher generation probabilities than non-shared clonotypes.

Worth noting for this clone: Its antigen is unknown. Base qualities are not recorded, but no much larger clone differs from it by a single base.

Donors were healthy HIV-negative adults with no recently reported acute infections or vaccinations. All donors were Caucasian adults living in Nashville, Tennessee, USA. Magnetic negative selection was used to enrich CD4+ T cells, after which naive cells were positively selected on CD45RA and the negative fraction became the memory subset. After blood collection by leukapheresis, PBMCs were isolated using Ficoll-Histopaque density gradient centrifugation and then cryopreserved in the vapor phase of liquid nitrogen. Analytical flow cytometry was used to check the purity and quantity of each magnetically sorted T cell population. Each sorted fraction had its genomic DNA isolated and then quantified by UV absorbance on a Nanodrop 2000c. The CDR3 measures 10 amino acids from cysteine to phenylalanine. Only the CDR3 DNA stays, 30 bases, in frame from base 1. Using the deep immunoSEQ assay, TCR CDR3 regions were amplified from genomic DNA by multiplex PCR. For each cell subset, the extracted genomic DNA was distributed evenly across all wells of several immunoSEQ 96-well plates, and each plate served as one replicate. For sorted subsets, each replicate PCR was loaded with about 0.2 ug genomic DNA, equivalent to 30,000 to 35,000 T cell genomes. The purified libraries were quantified using a Qubit 3.0 fluorometer, sized with a Bioanalyzer 2100, and then quantified again using the KAPA Library Quantification kit. Every immunoSEQ 96-well plate was sequenced on a dedicated single-read 150-cycle Illumina NextSeq 550 flow cell. In the authors' own workflow: The immunoSEQ output contained only junctional sequences without quality scores, so filtering could not match that applied to full-length reads. Sequences were annotated with PyIR, a Python wrapper for IgBLAST v1.9, and V/J genes and CDR3 were assigned using IMGT germline references. Reads were filtered out if the reads had weak V/J assignments (E-value above 1e-6), no CDR3, stop codons, out-of-frame junctions, or ambiguous translated residues. V3J clonotypes were defined as sequences sharing an identical inferred V gene, J gene, and CDR3 amino acid sequence. The percentage overlap between two repertoires was calculated by dividing the number of shared unique clonotypes by the size of the smaller repertoire. Three approaches were used to assess repertoire richness: RTK rarefaction, the Chao1 estimator, and Recon v2.1 estimates of unobserved clonotypes. For all TCRbeta clonotypes obtained by the gDNA method from several donors, generation probabilities were computed with OLGA. TCRdb provides this immuneACCESS table in a form limited to in-frame rearrangements. Some clones are lacking; in checked studies, under half of them reflect an unresolved V gene, and why the rest are absent is not known. From that table come the V and J calls and clone size; the DNA was used to work out D and trimming. The sample yields over a million clones; about 80% were counted once. The ten most abundant clones make up 1.4% to 1.5% of the sample.

The source is a man between 18 and 35 years old in good health. This receptor chain uses TRBV12-1 and TRBJ2-5; TRBD1 is the table's D call, not checked against the DNA. TRBV12-1 is a pseudogene segment. Sequencing used memory CD4+ T cells sorted from blood. What this sample's cell subset or site label stands for: CD45RA-negative fraction. The DNA reads TGTGCCAGCGGTAGGGGGAGCCAGTACTTC. It specifies CASGRGSQYF.